The 18 T cell receptor beta chains in this list originate from one sample, sequenced in a study of blood T cell repertoires in COVID-19. The protocol was immunoSEQ multiplex PCR, while the TCRdb copy is restricted to in-frame clones and leaves out a portion. The sample lists about 260,000 clones, around 87% occurring once. Sequenced material: peripheral blood. All receptors come from a woman between 40 and 50 years old who had recovered from COVID-19.

This clone appeared a single time. The chain has TRBV10-1 and TRBJ2-3, with 7 nucleotides matching TRBD1. The CDR3 consists of 14 residues. J was trimmed by 6 bases and V by 4 bases; bases with no gene match: 7. Germline V CDR1 and CDR2: WNHNN, SYGVQD (reference sequence). CDR3 in amino acids: CASSAGTAKDTQYF. The CDR3 nucleotides are TGCGCCAGCAGTGCCGGGACAGCAAAGGATACGCAGTATTTT.

Only a few counts were recorded for this clone. The genes are TRBV4-2 and TRBJ1-2; TRBD1 aligns across 8 bases. Germline CDR1 reads LGHNA; CDR2 reads YNFKEQ. The CDR3 totals 15 residues. V lost 2 bases and J lost 5; bases outside the gene matches: 7. The CDR3 loop reads CASSQPDRVGYGYTF. CDR3 sequence (DNA): TGTGCCAGCAGCCAACCGGACAGGGTGGGGTATGGCTACACCTTC.

This chain uses TRBV2 with TRBJ1-5; 12 nucleotides line up with TRBD1. Germline loops: CDR1 SNHLY, CDR2 FYNNEI. J gave up 2 bases and V 5 bases, and 10 bases lay outside the gene matches. The CDR3 is made up of 18 amino acids. For the CDR3, the DNA is TGTGCCAGCAGTACCGGGACAGGGGGCGGCTTTGGCAATCAGCCCCAGCATTTT. As protein: CASSTGTGGGFGNQPQHF.

The chain employs TRBV7-2 and TRBJ2-3, with 7 bases lining up with TRBD1. Trimming removed 4 bases from V and 4 bases from J; junction bases left unmatched: 14. The CDR3 sequence is 17 residues long. Germline CDR1 is SGHTA and CDR2 is FQGNSA. This CDR3 reads CASSSRFFDRAADTQYF. CDR3 nucleotides: TGTGCCAGCAGCTCTAGATTTTTCGACAGGGCGGCAGATACGCAGTATTTT.

The chain employs TRBV27 and TRBJ1-3, with D hard to call. There are 14 residues in the CDR3. V lost 3 bases, J lost 2 bases, and 8 bases lay in between. The germline CDR1 and CDR2 sequences are MNHEY and SMNVEV (reference sequence). The DNA for the CDR3 is TGTGCCAGCAGTTTGCGGGCAGCTGGAAACACCATATATTTT. Protein product: CASSLRAAGNTIYF.

The chain couples TRBV5-1 to TRBJ2-2, with a tentative D call TRBD2 (7 bases). V lost 9 bases to trimming and J lost 1 base, with 16 bases between them. The germline gives CDR1 SGHRS, CDR2 YFSETQ. The CDR3 consists of 15 residues. The CDR3 here is CATRSGGGNTGELFF. The CDR3 coding sequence is TGCGCCACCCGATCGGGGGGCGGGAACACCGGGGAGCTGTTTTTT.

The chain links TRBV21-1 to TRBJ1-3; TRBD1, the D gene given by the table, was not confirmed from the DNA. TRBV21-1 counts as a pseudogene. The CDR3 length is 17 residues. The CDR3 sequence is CASSKGFRALSGNTIYF. CDR3 nucleotides: TGTGCCAGCAGCAAAGGGTTCAGGGCACTCTCTGGAAACACCATATATTTT.

This chain joins TRBV5-4 and TRBJ1-6, with D maybe TRBD1 (6 bases). This CDR3 contains 15 residues. Trimming left V 3 bases short and J 9 bases short, with 16 bases between. Germline V CDR1 and CDR2: SGHNT, YYREEE (reference sequence). The CDR3 coding sequence is TGTGCCAGCAGCTCGGGACACCGGAGCTTTTCACCCCTCCACTTT. It yields the protein CASSSGHRSFSPLHF.

The chain combines TRBV2 with TRBJ2-7; D gene ambiguous. The germline V gene encodes CDR1 SNHLY and CDR2 FYNNEI. The V end lost 4 bases, the J end lost 2 bases, and 3 bases lay between the germline ends. This CDR3 is built from 11 residues. The DNA of the CDR3 is TGTGCCAGCAGTGTAACCTACGAGCAGTACTTC. Translating gives CASSVTYEQYF. Drawing the rest from reference TRBV2 and TRBJ2-7, the complete variable domain is EPEVTQTPSHQVTQMGQEVILRCVPISNHLYFYWYRQILGQKVEFLVSFYNNEISEKSEIFDDQFSVERPDGSNFTLKIRSTKLEDSAMYFCASSVTYEQYFGPGTRLTVT.

The chain combines TRBV24-1 with TRBJ1-1; possible D gene TRBD1, 6 bases. The V gene's germline CDR1 is KGHDR and CDR2 SFDVKD. Trimming left V 0 bases short and J 3 bases short, with 25 bases between. The CDR3 runs to 20 residues. The CDR3 spells CATSDLSKGGLPKKDTEAFF. The CDR3, as DNA: TGTGCCACCAGTGATTTGAGCAAGGGGGGGCTCCCAAAGAAGGACACTGAAGCTTTCTTT.

V and J are TRBV9 and TRBJ2-5, with 10 bases lining up with TRBD1. V lost 2 bases, J lost 7 bases, and 5 bases stayed unmatched. Germline CDR1 reads SGDLS; CDR2 reads YYNGEE. The CDR3 totals 14 residues. The DNA for the CDR3 is TGTGCCAGCAGCGTGACCGGGACAGGGGCGACCCAGTACTTC. Translated: CASSVTGTGATQYF.

The V and J genes are TRBV7-9 and TRBJ2-3; 13 bases line up with TRBD2. CDR1 SEHNR and CDR2 FQNEAQ come from the germline V gene (reference sequence). The CDR3 is made up of 18 amino acids. V lost 6 bases to trimming and J lost 1 base; unmatched junction nucleotides: 10. CDR3 protein: CASRSSPGTSGGTDTQYF. The CDR3 region has the DNA TGTGCCAGCAGGTCATCTCCCGGGACTAGCGGGGGCACAGATACGCAGTATTTT.

This rearrangement joins TRBV7-9 to TRBJ2-5; 9 bases line up with TRBD2. Germline V lookup: CDR1 SEHNR, CDR2 FQNEAQ (reference sequence). Trimming at V came to 5 bases and at J to 5 bases, leaving 9 bases not matched to a gene. CDR3 size: 15 residues. The CDR3 is CASSPGLAMGETQYF. In DNA form, the CDR3 reads TGTGCCAGCAGCCCTGGACTAGCGATGGGGGAGACCCAGTACTTC.

The chain uses TRBV7-2 and TRBJ2-7, with 10 bases lining up with TRBD1. From germline, CDR1 is SGHTA and CDR2 FQGNSA. CDR3 length: 15 residues. V gave up 5 bases and J gave up 3 bases; unmatched junction bases: 7. CDR3 in amino acids: CASSIVGQGGYEQYF. CDR3 DNA: TGTGCCAGCAGCATAGTAGGACAGGGGGGCTACGAGCAGTACTTC.

This chain connects TRBV29-1 to TRBJ1-1; 9 bases align to TRBD1. Trimming removed 7 bases from V and 3 bases from J; junction bases left unmatched: 9. Germline V gene sequence: CDR1 SQVTM, CDR2 ANQGSEA. The CDR3 covers 14 residues. CDR3 residues: CSGNTQGADTEAFF. Written as DNA, the CDR3 is TGCAGCGGCAATACACAGGGGGCTGACACTGAAGCTTTCTTT.

This clone came up a few times. V and J are TRBV5-6 and TRBJ2-5; 8 bases are a match to TRBD2. The CDR3 length is 14 residues. Germline trimming cut 0 bases from V and 5 bases from J; bases unmatched to any gene: 3. The V gene's germline CDR1 is SGHDT and CDR2 YYEEEE. CDR3 sequence (DNA): TGTGCCAGCAGCTTGGCGGGGGGGCGGGAGACCCAGTACTTC. Its translation is CASSLAGGRETQYF.

The chain is built from TRBV4-1 and TRBJ2-3; TRBD2 agrees at 12 bases. Trimming removed 2 bases from V and 6 bases from J; junction bases left unmatched: 3. CDR1 MGHRA and CDR2 YSYEKL come from the germline V gene. The CDR3 is made up of 15 amino acids. The CDR3 sequence is CASSQPLAGGDTQYF. CDR3 nucleotide sequence: TGCGCCAGCAGCCAACCCCTAGCGGGGGGGGATACGCAGTATTTT.

This chain joins TRBV6-5 and TRBJ1-2; 11 bases fit TRBD1. After removal of 6 bases from V and 1 base from J, the junction contained 4 bases not matched to a gene. Germline assignment: CDR1 MNHEY and CDR2 SVGAGI. This CDR3 contains 15 residues. The CDR3 nucleotides are TGTGCCAGCAGCCGGACAGGGGGCGGTAACTATGGCTACACCTTC. Encoded protein: CASSRTGGGNYGYTF.